This T cell receptor (beta chain) was recorded in a study of CD8+ T cells in alopecia areata. Remarks on this clone: Its antigen is unidentified.

Study results and limitations: Higher clonality than in normal scalp was seen in lesional scalp, especially alopecia totalis/universalis. TCRs were shared less clearly across patients than in mice, possibly for HLA-related reasons.

V was shortened by 0 bases and J by 6 bases, with 16 bases between the two germline ends. The CDR3 loop spans 16 amino acids. Germline lookup yields CDR1 SGHRS and CDR2 YFSETQ. The treatment was: oral pan-JAK inhibitor, 5-10 mg twice daily. Peripheral blood samples and lesional scalp punch biopsies were obtained from alopecia areata patients. Sorting of CD4+ and CD8+ T cells was performed on PBMCs. Extracted RNA was reverse transcribed, and the resulting cDNA served as sequencing template. Sequencing used immunoSEQ multiplex PCR; TCRdb keeps in-frame clones, though not all of them. Of some 200,000 clones detected, 58% appear once; the ten largest clones hold roughly 5%.

This clonotype originated in a human donor with alopecia areata. Source: CD4+ T cells sorted from blood, taken at week 24, from a patient treated with tofacitinib. The chain couples TRBV5-1 to TRBJ2-4; a possible D gene is TRBD2 (5 bases). DNA of the CDR3: TGCGCCAGCAGCTTGGTTATCGGAGGAAGAATAAACATTCAGTACTTC. This encodes CASSLVIGGRINIQYF.